This TCR beta chain stems from a study of cytomegalovirus exposure and HLA in healthy donors. The germline V gene encodes CDR1 SGHTA and CDR2 FQGTGA. The CDR3 spans 13 residues. V dropped 3 bases and J dropped 7 bases, with 13 bases sitting between them. Only a few counts were recorded for this clone. The PCR made use of 60 Vbeta and 13 Jbeta primers. Some clones are missing from TCRdb's copy, which holds only in-frame ones; the method was immunoSEQ multiplex PCR. The sample records 100,000 or so clones, 65% to 75% being singletons. This chain connects TRBV7-3 to TRBJ2-7; perhaps TRBD2 as D (6 bases). The source of this sequence is a woman younger than 35 in good health and CMV-seropositive. The sample taken for sequencing was PBMCs. DNA for the CDR3: TGTGCCAGCAGCTTCGGAGCGGGCGAGGAGCAGTACTTC. Amino acid sequence: CASSFGAGEEQYF.